This TCR beta chain is drawn from a study of regulatory T cells in long-lasting Graves disease. The TCR beta library used iRepertoire HTBI primers with Arm-PCR amplification of CDR3. TCRdb redid the calling of the multiplex PCR reads with MiXCR, one entry per CDR3 protein. The sample records around 480,000 distinct CDR3 sequences, about 16% being singletons. There are 16 residues in the CDR3. Germline V gene data show CDR1 as SNHLY and CDR2 as FYNNEI. V gave up 4 bases and J gave up 4 bases, with 14 bases separating them. Time point: newly diagnosed GD, antithyroid drugs for less than 3 months. PBMC RNA was the source of the TCR library. Findings of the study overall: Newly diagnosed disease favored TRBV20-1 and TRBJ2-1 over persistent disease. Public clonotype sharing was higher in persistent than newly diagnosed patients.

As concerns this clonotype: Its antigen is unknown.

These same records also appear under a second study, on T cells in Graves' hyperthyroidism and ophthalmopathy.

The chain carries TRBV2 and TRBJ2-6, with TRBD1 as a possible D gene (6 bases). The material sequenced was peripheral blood mononuclear cells (PBMCs), taken at new diagnosis, from a patient treated with antithyroid drugs. The TCR originated in a woman aged 35 to 59 with Graves disease. The CDR3 DNA follows: TGTGCCAGCAGTGCCTCCGCAGGGGTCGGGGCCAACGTCCTGACTTTC. Amino acid sequence: CASSASAGVGANVLTF. Based on the CDR3 plus reference TRBV2 and TRBJ2-6, the full variable domain is EPEVTQTPSHQVTQMGQEVILRCVPISNHLYFYWYRQILGQKVEFLVSFYNNEISEKSEIFDDQFSVERPDGSNFTLKIRSTKLEDSAMYFCASSASAGVGANVLTFGAGSRLTVL.